The T cell receptor (beta chain) under discussion was sequenced for a study of CXCR3-negative and CXCR3-positive naive CD8 T cells. The study made its TRB cDNA libraries by 5' RACE, adding UMI labels. TCRdb re-called the 5' RACE reads; one entry per CDR3 protein, DNA not given. The sample data list about 81,000 distinct CDR3 sequences. Looked up from germline, CDR1 is DFQATT and CDR2 is SNEGSKA (reference sequence). The CDR3 is 12 amino acids. Triplicate sorts, around 300,000 cells apiece, were made for each CD8+ T cell subset. Naive cells were sorted as CD45RO-, CCR7+, CD27+ and CD95-. The origin of this receptor is a human donor in good health. Some clones in this sample may be carry-over from other donors' samples. V and J are TRBV20-1 and TRBJ1-1. Sequenced sample: naive CXCR3- CD8+ T cells from blood. Subset in this sample: CD45RO-CCR7+CD27+CD95- naive CD8+ T cells lacking CXCR3 (TNR3-). The CDR3 protein is CSARALNTEAFF.